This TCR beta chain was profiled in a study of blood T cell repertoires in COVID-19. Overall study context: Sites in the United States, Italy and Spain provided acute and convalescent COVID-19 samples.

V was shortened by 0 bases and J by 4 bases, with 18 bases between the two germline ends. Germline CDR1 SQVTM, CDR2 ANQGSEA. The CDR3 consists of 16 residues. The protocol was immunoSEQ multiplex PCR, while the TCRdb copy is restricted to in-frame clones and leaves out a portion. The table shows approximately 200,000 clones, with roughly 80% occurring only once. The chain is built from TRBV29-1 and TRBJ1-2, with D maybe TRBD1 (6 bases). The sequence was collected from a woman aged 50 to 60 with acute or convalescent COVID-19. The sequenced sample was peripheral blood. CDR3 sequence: CSVEDEGDTPGYGYTF. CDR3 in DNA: TGCAGCGTTGAAGATGAGGGGGATACCCCTGGCTATGGCTACACCTTC.